This entry lists 25 T cell receptor beta chains sequenced from one sample in a study of Ad26.COV2.S vaccination and SARS-CoV-2 variants. The treatment was: around 19 received Ad26.COV2.S at low or high dose, single or two shots; 5 received placebo; per-sample allocation not given. Day 63 after the first vaccine or placebo injection was the time point for sampling. Assay used: immunoSEQ multiplex PCR; TCRdb lists only in-frame clones, some missing. The sample shows about 350,000 clones, about 87% of them seen only once. Sequenced material: peripheral blood, taken in a trial of Ad26.COV2.S vaccine versus placebo. The receptors derive from a person between 18 and 59 years old who received the Ad26.COV2.S COVID-19 vaccine or a placebo.

V usage is TRBV11-1 and J usage is TRBJ1-6; perhaps TRBD1 as D (5 bases). From germline, CDR1 is SGHAT and CDR2 FQDESV (reference sequence). Trimming removed 5 bases from V and 10 bases from J, with 18 bases in between. CDR3 length: 15 amino acids. CDR3 bases: TGTGCCAGCAGCCGTTATCAGGGTAATGTCTCACCCCTCCACTTT. Protein: CASSRYQGNVSPLHF. Full variable domain (missing parts from reference TRBV11-1 and TRBJ1-6): EAEVAQSPRYKITEKSQAVAFWCDPISGHATLYWYRQILGQGPELLVQFQDESVVDDSQLPKDRFSAERLKGVDSTLKIQPAELGDSAMYLCASSRYQGNVSPLHFGNGTRLTVT.

The chain carries TRBV7-9 and TRBJ2-1; D ambiguous. V was shortened by 1 base and J by 5 bases, with 12 bases between the two germline ends. CDR3 length equals 15 residues. Germline V gene lookup returns CDR1 SEHNR and CDR2 FQNEAQ (reference sequence). CDR3 nucleotide sequence: TGTGCCAGCAGCTTAGTTGACACAGCGAACAATGAGCAGTTCTTC. It yields the protein CASSLVDTANNEQFF.

The rearrangement links TRBV19 to TRBJ2-2; 7 positions match TRBD1. Unmatched junction bases numbered 18, after V lost 7 bases and J lost 4 bases. The CDR3 extends over 18 amino acids. Looked up from germline, CDR1 is LNHDA and CDR2 is SQIVND (reference sequence). CDR3 nucleotides: TGTGCCAGTACGCAACCACTTACAGGGGTCGTGTCCACCGGGGAGCTGTTTTTT. It is translated as CASTQPLTGVVSTGELFF.

The gene calls are TRBV27 and TRBJ1-4, with D uncertain. In germline, CDR1 is MNHEY, CDR2 SMNVEV (reference sequence). The CDR3 spans 15 residues. V lost 2 bases, J lost 7 bases, and 14 bases lay in between. CDR3 bases: TGTGCCAGCAGTTTAAATGGGGTCTTGGGTGAAAAACTGTTTTTT. Its translation is CASSLNGVLGEKLFF.

This clone occurred a few times. The chain couples TRBV6-1 to TRBJ2-6; weak D call: TRBD1 (5 bases). With 3 bases removed from V and 0 bases from J, the gap between germline ends came to 9 bases. The CDR3 is 16 amino acids. CDR1 and CDR2 from the germline V gene are MNHNS and SASEGT. Written as DNA, the CDR3 is TGTGCCAGCAGTGATCAGGGTGGCTCTGGGGCCAACGTCCTGACTTTC. Its translation is CASSDQGGSGANVLTF.

Regarding this clone: This sample includes further DNA sequences coding for the same CDR3. This chain connects TRBV7-2 to TRBJ2-1; possible D gene TRBD2, 6 bases. V lost 1 base, J lost 1 base, and 8 bases lay in between. The CDR3 loop spans 15 amino acids. Germline CDR1 reads SGHTA; CDR2 reads FQGNSA. The CDR3, as DNA: TGTGCCAGCAGCTTAGTAGCGGATTCCTACAATGAGCAGTTCTTC. It is translated as CASSLVADSYNEQFF.

The V and J genes are TRBV28 and TRBJ2-3, with 10 bases matching TRBD1. With V trimmed by 2 bases and J by 2 bases, 4 bases remained unmatched. Germline V gives CDR1 MDHEN, CDR2 SYDVKM. The CDR3 is made up of 16 amino acids. The CDR3 nucleotides read TGTGCCAGCAGTTTAAGGCGACAGGGGGCCACAGATACGCAGTATTTT. This codes for CASSLRRQGATDTQYF.

This chain uses TRBV7-9 with TRBJ2-7; D may correspond to TRBD1 or TRBD2 (5 bases each). With 5 bases removed from V and 0 bases from J, the gap between germline ends came to 11 bases. This CDR3 spans 14 amino acids. Germline lookup yields CDR1 SEHNR and CDR2 FQNEAQ (reference sequence). The CDR3: CASSRTGGSYEQYF. CDR3 nucleotides: TGTGCCAGCAGCCGGACTGGGGGCTCCTACGAGCAGTACTTC.

V usage is TRBV19 and J usage is TRBJ2-7; D may match TRBD1 or TRBD2 (5 bases each). The V end was cut by 1 base, the J end by 3 bases, with 13 bases between. The CDR3 length is 15 residues. CDR1 LNHDA and CDR2 SQIVND come from the germline V gene (reference sequence). The CDR3 is CASSIGDDPYYEQYF. The CDR3 region has the DNA TGTGCCAGTAGTATAGGGGACGACCCCTACTACGAGCAGTACTTC.

The rearrangement joins TRBV7-9 to TRBJ1-1, with TRBD1 as a possible D gene (6 bases). The germline V gene encodes CDR1 SEHNR and CDR2 FQNEAQ (reference sequence). Trimming stripped 3 bases from V and 0 bases from J, with 11 bases between. This CDR3 has 15 residues. The CDR3 nucleotides are TGTGCCAGCAGCTTTTCCGGGACATTGAACACTGAAGCTTTCTTT. This translates into CASSFSGTLNTEAFF.

This chain connects TRBV30 to TRBJ2-1, with D uncertain. V was cut by 1 base and J by 4 bases, with 11 bases left in between. Germline values: CDR1 GTSNPN, CDR2 SVGIG (reference sequence). CDR3 length equals 14 residues. The CDR3 nucleotides read TGTGCCTGGAGTGAGTTGACACCATACAATGAGCAGTTCTTC. Protein sequence: CAWSELTPYNEQFF.

The chain links TRBV30 to TRBJ1-5, with 7 bases matching TRBD1. V dropped 1 base and J dropped 0; count of bases not matched to a gene: 15. Germline V gene data show CDR1 as GTSNPN and CDR2 as SVGIG (reference sequence). The CDR3 is made up of 19 amino acids. The CDR3 DNA reads as TGTGCCTGGAGTGCAGGGGGACAGACAAGATCTTATAGCAATCAGCCCCAGCATTTT. This codes for CAWSAGGQTRSYSNQPQHF.

This chain connects TRBV9 to TRBJ1-1, with D possibly being TRBD1 (6 bases). Germline V gives CDR1 SGDLS, CDR2 YYNGEE. V lost 0 bases to trimming and J lost 1 base, with 10 bases between them. CDR3 length equals 15 residues. The CDR3 DNA follows: TGTGCCAGCAGCGTAGGACAGGTATCGAACACTGAAGCTTTCTTT. It codes for CASSVGQVSNTEAFF.

The chain carries TRBV18 and TRBJ2-5; TRBD2 might be the D (6 bases). From germline, CDR1 is KGHSH and CDR2 LQKENI. V gave up 2 bases and J gave up 2 bases, with 9 bases separating them. This CDR3 has 14 amino acids. As DNA, the CDR3 is TGTGCCAGCTCACCAGGGGGGAGGCAAGAGACCCAGTACTTC. Encoded protein: CASSPGGRQETQYF.

The rearrangement uses TRBV7-2 and TRBJ1-5; D remains unclear. This CDR3 region has 14 residues. Germline V gene data show CDR1 as SGHTA and CDR2 as FQGNSA. Trimming took 1 base from V and 3 from J, leaving 7 bases between them. CDR3 protein: CASSLGANNQPQHF. CDR3 DNA sequence: TGTGCCAGCAGCTTAGGTGCCAACAATCAGCCCCAGCATTTT.

The chain links TRBV6-6 to TRBJ2-7, with a tentative D call TRBD1 (6 bases). The CDR3 consists of 11 residues. V was clipped by 8 bases and J by 3 bases, with 8 bases between them. The germline V gene encodes CDR1 MNHNY and CDR2 SVGAGI (reference sequence). The CDR3 loop reads CASADSYEQYF. CDR3 bases: TGTGCCAGCGCGGACAGCTACGAGCAGTACTTC.

The V call is TRBV4-1, the J call TRBJ1-4; D gene ambiguous. Germline loops: CDR1 MGHRA, CDR2 YSYEKL. Trimming removed 1 base from V and 3 bases from J, with 9 bases in between. The CDR3 runs to 15 residues. As DNA, the CDR3 is TGCGCCAGCAGCCAAGTGATACGATCTAATGAAAAACTGTTTTTT. Translated, it gives CASSQVIRSNEKLFF.

The chain employs TRBV28 and TRBJ1-2; D is possibly TRBD1 (5 bases). Germline lookup yields CDR1 MDHEN and CDR2 SYDVKM. V was shortened by 5 bases and J by 5 bases, with 18 bases between the two germline ends. CDR3 length: 15 amino acids. The CDR3 DNA is TGTGCCAGCAGTACATCGGGGGTAGGGTTTTATGGCTACACCTTC. The encoded protein is CASSTSGVGFYGYTF.

The rearrangement joins TRBV19 to TRBJ2-2; D may be TRBD2 (5 bases). Germline V lookup: CDR1 LNHDA, CDR2 SQIVND (reference sequence). The V gene lost 6 bases and the J gene lost 7 bases, with 15 bases spanning the gap. The CDR3 consists of 14 residues. Here the CDR3 DNA reads TGTGCCAGTAGAGTCCGGGGTAGGAACGGGGAGCTGTTTTTT. It translates to CASRVRGRNGELFF.

The rearrangement links TRBV5-1 to TRBJ1-5, with D perhaps matching TRBD1 (6 bases). The CDR3 covers 16 residues. CDR1 and CDR2 (germline): SGHRS, YFSETQ. V gave up 0 bases and J gave up 1 base, with 11 bases separating them. The CDR3 bases are TGCGCCAGCAGCTTGGGGGAGGGGGGAAGCAATCAGCCCCAGCATTTT. Its translation: CASSLGEGGSNQPQHF.

This chain joins TRBV25-1 and TRBJ1-5; 7 nucleotides line up with TRBD1. In germline, CDR1 is MGHDK, CDR2 SYGVNS. The CDR3 is 14 amino acids. V lost 2 bases, J lost 9 bases, and 7 bases stayed unmatched. The CDR3 bases are TGTGCCAGCAGTGAACCGGGACAGTTAATGCCCCAGCATTTT. It encodes CASSEPGQLMPQHF.

This clone was recorded only once. This rearrangement joins TRBV29-1 to TRBJ2-5; D gene unclear. V lost 4 bases and J lost 3, with 9 bases in between. The germline gives CDR1 SQVTM, CDR2 ANQGSEA. The CDR3 length is 12 residues. The CDR3 bases are TGCAGCGTTGTCAGGACCGAAGAGACCCAGTACTTC. Translation: CSVVRTEETQYF.

The chain carries TRBV2 and TRBJ1-1; no clear D gene. The V end lost 6 bases, the J end lost 3 bases, and 5 bases lay between the germline ends. Germline V gene data show CDR1 as SNHLY and CDR2 as FYNNEI. The CDR3 totals 11 residues. The CDR3 spells CASRVDTEAFF. The CDR3 DNA sequence: TGTGCCAGCAGGGTGGACACTGAAGCTTTCTTT. The full variable domain, completed using reference TRBV2 and TRBJ1-1, is EPEVTQTPSHQVTQMGQEVILRCVPISNHLYFYWYRQILGQKVEFLVSFYNNEISEKSEIFDDQFSVERPDGSNFTLKIRSTKLEDSAMYFCASRVDTEAFFGQGTRLTVV.

The chain combines TRBV5-1 with TRBJ2-1, with 7 bases aligning to TRBD2. The CDR3 has 17 residues. The trim removed 3 bases at V and 0 bases at J, leaving 9 bases unmatched. CDR1 and CDR2 (germline): SGHRS, YFSETQ. The chain's CDR3 is CASSYPTSRSSYNEQFF. CDR3 in DNA: TGCGCCAGCAGCTATCCGACTAGCCGTAGCTCCTACAATGAGCAGTTCTTC. Supplemented by reference TRBV5-1 and TRBJ2-1, the full variable domain reads KAGVTQTPRYLIKTRGQQVTLSCSPISGHRSVSWYQQTPGQGLQFLFEYFSETQRNKGNFPGRFSGRQFSNSRSEMNVSTLELGDSALYLCASSYPTSRSSYNEQFFGPGTRLTVL.

This rearrangement joins TRBV6-5 to TRBJ1-1; D gene uncertain. Germline V gene data show CDR1 as MNHEY and CDR2 as SVGAGI. Trimming took 4 bases from V and 3 from J, leaving 9 bases between them. The length of the CDR3 is 13 residues. CDR3: CASSSVLDTEAFF. Here the CDR3 DNA reads TGTGCCAGCAGTTCGGTTCTTGACACTGAAGCTTTCTTT.